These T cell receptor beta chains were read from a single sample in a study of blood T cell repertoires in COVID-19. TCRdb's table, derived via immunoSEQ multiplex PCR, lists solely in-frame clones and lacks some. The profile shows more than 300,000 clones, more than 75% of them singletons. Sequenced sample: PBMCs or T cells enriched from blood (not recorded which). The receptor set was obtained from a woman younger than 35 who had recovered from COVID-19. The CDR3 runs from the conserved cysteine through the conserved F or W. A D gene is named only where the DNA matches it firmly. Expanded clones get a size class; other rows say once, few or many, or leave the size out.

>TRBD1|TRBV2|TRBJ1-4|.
CASRQGFWVTNEKLFF
TGTGCCAGCAGACAGGGGTTCTGGGTCACTAATGAAAAACTGTTTTTT
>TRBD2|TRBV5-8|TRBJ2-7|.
CASSLGPGGSYEQYF
TGTGCCAGCAGCTTGGGGCCGGGGGGCTCCTACGAGCAGTACTTC
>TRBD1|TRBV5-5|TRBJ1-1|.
CASSGFRQGARTEAFF
TGTGCCAGCAGCGGTTTTCGACAGGGGGCGCGAACTGAAGCTTTCTTT
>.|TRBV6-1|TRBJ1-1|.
CASSEAAAAAEAFF
TGTGCCAGCAGTGAAGCGGCGGCCGCCGCTGAAGCTTTCTTT
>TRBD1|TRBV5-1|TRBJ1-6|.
CASSSRDSYSPLHF
TGCGCCAGCAGCTCCCGGGACAGTTATTCACCCCTCCACTTT
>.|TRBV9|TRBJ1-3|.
CASSPASGTIYF
TGTGCCAGCAGCCCCGCATCGGGTACCATATATTTT
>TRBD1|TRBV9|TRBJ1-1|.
CASSGQGVTEAFF
TGTGCCAGCAGCGGACAGGGCGTCACTGAAGCTTTCTTT
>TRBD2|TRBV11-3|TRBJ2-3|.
CASSGRLAGDITDTQYF
TGTGCCAGCAGCGGTAGACTAGCGGGGGACATTACAGATACGCAGTATTTT
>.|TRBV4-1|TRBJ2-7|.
CASSHGQLYEQYF
TGCGCCAGCAGCCATGGGCAGCTCTACGAGCAGTACTTC
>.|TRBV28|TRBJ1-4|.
CASAGVEKLFF
TGTGCCAGCGCAGGGGTAGAAAAACTGTTTTTT
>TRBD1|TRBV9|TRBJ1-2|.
CASSPYATGTVWDGYTF
TGTGCCAGCAGCCCTTACGCAACCGGGACAGTATGGGATGGCTACACCTTC
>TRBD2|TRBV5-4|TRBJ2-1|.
CASSFSGGSYNEQFF
TGTGCCAGCAGCTTTTCGGGGGGTTCCTACAATGAGCAGTTCTTC
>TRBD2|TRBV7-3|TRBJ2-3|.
CASSPTSGGFTDTQYF
TGTGCCAGCAGCCCCACTAGCGGGGGATTCACAGATACGCAGTATTTT
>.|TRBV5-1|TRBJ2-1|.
CASSQSQGYNEQFF
TGCGCCAGCAGCCAGTCTCAGGGTTACAATGAGCAGTTCTTC
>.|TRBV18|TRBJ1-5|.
CASSPVGQPQHF
TGTGCCAGCTCACCGGTCGGTCAGCCCCAGCATTTT
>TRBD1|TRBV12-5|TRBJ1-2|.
CASASGTGYNYGYTF
TGTGCTAGTGCCTCCGGGACAGGTTATAACTATGGCTACACCTTC
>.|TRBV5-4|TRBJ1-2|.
CASSTGNYGYTF
TGTGCCAGCAGCACAGGGAACTATGGCTACACCTTC
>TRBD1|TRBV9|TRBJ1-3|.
CASSVRTGGAGNTIYF
TGTGCCAGCAGCGTGAGGACAGGGGGTGCAGGAAACACCATATATTTT
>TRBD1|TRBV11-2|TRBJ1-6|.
CASSLGADRGFSPLHF
TGTGCCAGCAGCTTAGGGGCGGACAGGGGATTCTCACCCCTCCACTTT
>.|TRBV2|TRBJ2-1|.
CASSPDSNEQFF
TGTGCCAGCAGCCCGGACTCTAATGAGCAGTTCTTC
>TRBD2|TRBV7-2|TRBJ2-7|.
CASSLAGFTSGGPHEQYF
TGTGCCAGCAGCTTAGCGGGGTTTACTAGCGGGGGCCCCCACGAGCAGTACTTC
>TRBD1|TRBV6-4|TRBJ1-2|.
CASRAGPGQGAPDYGYTF
TGTGCCAGCAGAGCTGGACCGGGACAGGGGGCGCCGGACTATGGCTACACCTTC
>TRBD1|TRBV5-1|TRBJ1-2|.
CASSTGQALRYGYTF
TGCGCCAGCAGCACGGGACAGGCGCTCCGGTATGGCTACACCTTC
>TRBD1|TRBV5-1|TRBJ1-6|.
CASSSRQGTNSPLHF
TGCGCCAGCAGCTCACGACAGGGAACCAATTCACCCCTCCACTTT
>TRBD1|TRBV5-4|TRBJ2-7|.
CASTRGDRSSYEQYF
TGTGCCAGCACCCGAGGGGACAGGAGCTCCTACGAGCAGTACTTC
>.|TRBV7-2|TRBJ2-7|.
CASSPGAYRYEQYF
TGTGCCAGCAGCCCAGGGGCCTACAGGTACGAGCAGTACTTC
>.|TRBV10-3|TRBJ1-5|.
CAIATDFSNQPQHF
TGTGCCATCGCGACAGATTTTAGCAATCAGCCCCAGCATTTT
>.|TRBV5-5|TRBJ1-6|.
CASSLGVSLRSPLHF
TGTGCCAGCAGCTTGGGTGTCAGCCTGAGGTCACCCCTCCACTTT
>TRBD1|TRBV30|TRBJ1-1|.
CAWSGTGRTEAFF
TGTGCCTGGAGTGGGACAGGGCGGACTGAAGCTTTCTTT
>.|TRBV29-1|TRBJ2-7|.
CSVSGGDITYEQYF
TGCAGCGTTTCTGGGGGGGACATAACCTACGAGCAGTACTTC
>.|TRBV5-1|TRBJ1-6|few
CASSGGTGFKNYNSPLHF
TGCGCCAGCAGCGGCGGAACAGGATTTAAAAACTATAATTCACCCCTCCACTTT
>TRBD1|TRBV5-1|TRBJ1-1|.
CASSGRQGSVTEAFF
TGCGCCAGCAGCGGACGACAGGGGTCGGTCACTGAAGCTTTCTTT
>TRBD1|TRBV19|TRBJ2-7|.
CASSMGRQGSYEQYF
TGTGCCAGTAGTATGGGGAGACAGGGTTCCTACGAGCAGTACTTC